A selection of T cell receptor beta chains follows, all from one sample in a study of T-cell reconstitution after alpha-beta-depleted transplantation in children. TCRdb ran MiXCR on the PCR reads and lists one entry per CDR3 protein. The sample shows some 190,000 distinct CDR3 sequences, over 8.5% of them seen only once. The input for sequencing was PBMCs, taken before TCRalphabeta/CD19-depleted stem cell transplant. These receptor sequences come from a boy under 10 years old with acute myeloid leukemia, due to receive a stem cell transplant. CDR3s include the opening cysteine and the closing phenylalanine or tryptophan. The D gene is left open where the match is weak. The listing skips clone size in some rows; elsewhere it reads once, few, many or a size class.

TRBJ2-4 TRBD1 TRBV29-1 many CSGGQDRDIQYF TGCAGCGGGGGACAGGATAGGGACATTCAGTACTTC
TRBJ2-7 NA TRBV4-1 NA CASSQVLGSYEQYF TGCGCCAGCAGCCAAGTTCTGGGATCCTACGAGCAGTACTTC
TRBJ1-2 NA TRBV5-1 many CASSWGRGDYGYTF TGCGCCAGCAGCTGGGGGAGAGGTGACTATGGCTACACCTTC
TRBJ2-3 NA TRBV7-2 many CASSPDPQHTNTQYF TGTGCCAGCAGCCCGGACCCCCAACACACGAATACGCAGTATTTT
TRBJ2-7 TRBD2 TRBV9 many CASSAGLIDEQYF TGTGCCAGCAGCGCGGGACTAATCGACGAGCAGTACTTC
TRBJ2-1 NA TRBV5-4 many CASSPQGLSNEQFF TGTGCCAGCAGCCCGCAGGGGTTGAGTAATGAGCAGTTCTTC
TRBJ2-5 NA TRBV12-3/TRBV12-4 many CASSQDTVVETQYF TGTGCCAGCAGTCAAGACACGGTCGTGGAGACCCAGTACTTC
TRBJ2-5 TRBD2 TRBV28 many CASSLSGTSETQYF TGTGCCAGCAGTCTCTCCGGGACTAGCGAGACCCAGTACTTC
TRBJ2-1 TRBD2 TRBV5-1 few CASSSAPRTSFYEQFF TGCGCCAGCAGCTCAGCCCCACGGACTAGTTTTTATGAGCAGTTCTTC
TRBJ2-2 NA TRBV6-1 many CASSPGGGGRTGELFF TGTGCCAGCAGTCCCGGGGGAGGAGGGCGCACCGGGGAGCTGTTTTTT
TRBJ2-1 NA TRBV30 many CATQNPGDFLYNEQFF TGTGCCACACAAAACCCGGGGGACTTTCTCTACAATGAGCAGTTCTTC
TRBJ2-2 TRBD2 TRBV2 many CASHLGGTNTGELFF TGTGCCTCGCATCTGGGGGGGACGAACACCGGGGAGCTGTTTTTT
TRBJ2-5 NA TRBV27 many CASSPRGRQETQYF TGTGCCAGCAGTCCCCGCGGTAGGCAAGAGACCCAGTACTTC
TRBJ2-1 TRBD2 TRBV9 NA CASSVEGGREFF TGTGCCAGCAGCGTAGAGGGCGGGAGAGAGTTCTTC
TRBJ2-1 NA TRBV11-2 NA CASSRQGGGYYNEQFF TGTGCCAGCAGCCGACAAGGGGGGGGGTACTACAATGAGCAGTTCTTC
TRBJ1-5 NA TRBV7-8 many CASSLKSGYNQPQHF TGTGCCAGCAGCTTAAAATCAGGTTACAATCAGCCCCAGCATTTT
TRBJ1-5 NA TRBV7-8 many CASSLERSLNQPQHF TGTGCCAGCAGCTTAGAAAGGAGCCTCAATCAGCCCCAGCATTTT
TRBJ1-1 NA TRBV7-2 many CASSPGSLNTEAFF TGTGCCAGCAGCCCAGGGTCATTGAACACTGAAGCTTTCTTT
TRBJ1-1 NA TRBV5-1 medium-sized CASRLAEDSEAFF TGCGCCAGCAGGTTGGCGGAGGACAGTGAAGCTTTCTTT
TRBJ2-7 NA TRBV28 many CASSSGTTYEQYF TGTGCCAGCAGCTCCGGGACGACCTACGAGCAGTACTTC
TRBJ2-4 TRBD2 TRBV27 many CASSGTSEDIQYF TGTGCCAGCAGTGGCACTAGCGAGGACATTCAGTACTTC
TRBJ2-1 TRBD2 TRBV6-4 many CASSEAGGSYNEQFF TGTGCCAGCAGTGAAGCGGGGGGCTCCTACAATGAGCAGTTCTTC